This T cell receptor beta chain was documented in a study of shared clonotypes between healthy human individuals. In the study overall: Used for every donor were three CD4 naive, three CD4 memory, two CD8 naive and one CD8 memory plate. Regarding the study as a whole: Genetic and exposure-history diversity was limited by the few donors.

The study drew all its donors from Caucasian adults living in Nashville, Tennessee. This CDR3 region has 13 residues. CDR1 and CDR2 (germline): GTSNPN, SVGIG (reference sequence). V was cut by 5 bases and J by 8 bases, with 15 bases left in between. In the case of this clone: The antigen is unknown.

Some 27,000 T cell genomes, or approximately 190 ng DNA, went into the sorted-subset replicate PCRs. Assay used: immunoSEQ multiplex PCR; TCRdb lists only in-frame clones, some missing. The table records a few million clones, about nine tenths of them present only once. The sequence was obtained from a man younger than 35 in good health. Some clones in this sample may be carry-over from other donors' samples. The chain joins TRBV30 to TRBJ1-4; the D gene is possibly TRBD1 (5 bases). Sequencing was performed on naive CD4+ T cells from PBMCs. Stated subset: CD45RA+ positively selected. The CDR3 DNA is TGTGCCTGGGGGGGTAGGAGAGAGGAAAAACTGTTTTTT. Translation gives CAWGGRREEKLFF.